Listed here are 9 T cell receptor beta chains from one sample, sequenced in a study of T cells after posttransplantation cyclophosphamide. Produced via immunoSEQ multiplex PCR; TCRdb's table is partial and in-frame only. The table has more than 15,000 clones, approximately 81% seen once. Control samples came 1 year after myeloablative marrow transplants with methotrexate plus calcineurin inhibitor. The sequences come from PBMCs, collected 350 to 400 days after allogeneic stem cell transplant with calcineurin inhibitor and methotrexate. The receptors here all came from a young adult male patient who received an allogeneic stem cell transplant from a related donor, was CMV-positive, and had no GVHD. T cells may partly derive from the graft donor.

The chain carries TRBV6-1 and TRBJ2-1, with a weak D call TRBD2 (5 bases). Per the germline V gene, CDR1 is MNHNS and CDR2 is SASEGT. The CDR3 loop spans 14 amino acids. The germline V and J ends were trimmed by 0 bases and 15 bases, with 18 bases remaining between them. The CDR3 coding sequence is TGTGCCAGCAGTGAAGCAGACGGGGTGCTGACGCCGTTCTTC. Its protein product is CASSEADGVLTPFF.

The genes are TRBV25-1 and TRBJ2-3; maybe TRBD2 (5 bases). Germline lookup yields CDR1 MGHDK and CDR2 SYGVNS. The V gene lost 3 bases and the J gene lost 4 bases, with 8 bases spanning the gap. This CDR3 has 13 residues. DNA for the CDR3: TGTGCCAGCAGTGAGTACGGGGCAGATACGCAGTATTTT. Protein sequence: CASSEYGADTQYF. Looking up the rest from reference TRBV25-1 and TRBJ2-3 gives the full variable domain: EADIYQTPRYLVIGTGKKITLECSQTMGHDKMYWYQQDPGMELHLIHYSYGVNSTEKGDLSSESTVSRIRTEHFPLTLESARPSHTSQYLCASSEYGADTQYFGPGTRLTVL.

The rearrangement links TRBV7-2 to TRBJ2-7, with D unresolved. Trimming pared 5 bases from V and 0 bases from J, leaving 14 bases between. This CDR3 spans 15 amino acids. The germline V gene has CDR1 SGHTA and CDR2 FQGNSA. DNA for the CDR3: TGTGCCAGCAGCCCTCGTATCGGTTCCTCCTACGAGCAGTACTTC. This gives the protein CASSPRIGSSYEQYF.

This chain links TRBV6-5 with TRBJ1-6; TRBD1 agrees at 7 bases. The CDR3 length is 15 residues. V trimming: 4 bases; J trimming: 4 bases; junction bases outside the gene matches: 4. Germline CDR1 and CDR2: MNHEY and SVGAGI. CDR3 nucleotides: TGTGCCAGCAGTTCCCAGACAGGGTATAATTCACCCCTCCACTTT. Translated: CASSSQTGYNSPLHF.

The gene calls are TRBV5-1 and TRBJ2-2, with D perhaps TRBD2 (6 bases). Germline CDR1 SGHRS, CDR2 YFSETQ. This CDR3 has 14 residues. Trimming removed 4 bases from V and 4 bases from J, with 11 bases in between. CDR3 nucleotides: TGCGCCAGCAGCATCGGGACTTTCACCGGGGAGCTGTTTTTT. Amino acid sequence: CASSIGTFTGELFF.

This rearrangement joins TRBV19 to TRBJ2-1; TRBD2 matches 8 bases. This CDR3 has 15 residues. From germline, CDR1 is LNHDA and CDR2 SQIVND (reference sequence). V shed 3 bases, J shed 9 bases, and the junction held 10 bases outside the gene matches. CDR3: CASSIDGRAFSEQFF. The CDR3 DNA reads TGTGCCAGTAGTATTGACGGGAGGGCCTTCAGTGAGCAGTTCTTC.

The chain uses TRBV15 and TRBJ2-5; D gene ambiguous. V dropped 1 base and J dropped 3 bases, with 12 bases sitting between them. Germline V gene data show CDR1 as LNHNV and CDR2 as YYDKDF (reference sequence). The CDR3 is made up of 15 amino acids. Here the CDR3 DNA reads TGTGCCACCAGCAGAGTACCCACAGACAAAGAGACCCAGTACTTC. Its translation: CATSRVPTDKETQYF.

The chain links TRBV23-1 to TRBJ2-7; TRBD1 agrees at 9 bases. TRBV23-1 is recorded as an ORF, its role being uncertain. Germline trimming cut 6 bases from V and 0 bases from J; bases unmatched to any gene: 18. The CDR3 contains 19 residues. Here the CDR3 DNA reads TGCGCCAGCAGAAGGACAGGGGCCGACACACCCAAATCCTCCTACGAGCAGTACTTC. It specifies CASRRTGADTPKSSYEQYF.

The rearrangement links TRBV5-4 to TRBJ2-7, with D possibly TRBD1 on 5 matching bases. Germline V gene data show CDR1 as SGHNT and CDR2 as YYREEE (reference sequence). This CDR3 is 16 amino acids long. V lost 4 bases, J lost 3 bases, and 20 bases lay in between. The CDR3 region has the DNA TGTGCCAGCAGCGGTGGATGGTCTACCCAGGGCTACGAGCAGTACTTC. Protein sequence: CASSGGWSTQGYEQYF. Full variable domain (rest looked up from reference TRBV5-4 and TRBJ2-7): ETGVTQSPTHLIKTRGQQVTLRCSSQSGHNTVSWYQQALGQGPQFIFQYYREEENGRGNFPPRFSGLQFPNYSSELNVNALELDDSALYLCASSGGWSTQGYEQYFGPGTRLTVT.